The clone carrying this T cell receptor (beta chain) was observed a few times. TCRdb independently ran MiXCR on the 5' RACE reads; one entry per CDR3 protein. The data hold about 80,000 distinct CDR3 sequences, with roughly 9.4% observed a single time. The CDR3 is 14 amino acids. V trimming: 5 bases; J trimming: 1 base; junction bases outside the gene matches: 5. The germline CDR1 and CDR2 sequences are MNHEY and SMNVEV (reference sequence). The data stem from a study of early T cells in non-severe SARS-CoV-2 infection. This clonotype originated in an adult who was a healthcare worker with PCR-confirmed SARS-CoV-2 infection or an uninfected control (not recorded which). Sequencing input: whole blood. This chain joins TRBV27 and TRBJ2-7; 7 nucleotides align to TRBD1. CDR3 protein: CASSLWDRSYEQYF. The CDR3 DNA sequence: TGTGCCAGCAGTCTCTGGGACAGATCCTACGAGCAGTACTTC.